This T cell receptor (beta chain) was sequenced for a study of shared clonotypes between healthy human individuals. Study-wide results and caveats: In several donors, around 5% of naive CD4 clonotypes appeared in common.

It was roughly 190 ng DNA, about 30,000 T cell genomes, that sorted-subset replicate PCRs used. In the source study's methods: ImmunoSEQ only sent back junction sequences with no quality scores, so filtering was done differently. TCRdb's table, derived via immunoSEQ multiplex PCR, lists solely in-frame clones and lacks some. D and trimming were read from the DNA, whereas the V and J calls and clone size are those reported in that table. The sample contains roughly 2.2 million clones, just over 90% of which appear only once. The CDR3 is 16 residues long. V shed 3 bases, J shed 4 bases, and the junction held 8 bases outside the gene matches. In germline, CDR1 is SGHDN, CDR2 FVKESK. As to this clone: The antigen is not known.

There were no recent acute infections or vaccinations among the donors, who were healthy HIV-negative adults. The V call is TRBV14, the J call TRBJ2-3; 9 positions match TRBD2. The clonotype comes from a man aged 18-30 years in good health. Some clones in this sample may be carry-over from other donors' samples. Sequenced sample: naive CD4+ T cells from PBMCs. Regarding subset: CD45RA+ positively selected. The CDR3 loop reads CASSHLWREGPDTQYF. The CDR3 coding sequence is TGTGCCAGCAGCCATCTTTGGCGGGAGGGCCCAGATACGCAGTATTTT.